The 14 T cell receptor beta chains below all came from one sample that was sequenced in a study of T cells in severe cutaneous drug reactions. The iRepertoire multiplex PCR system with TCR subtype-specific primers built both bulk and single-cell libraries. For each CDR3 protein, TCRdb gives one entry from its re-call of the multiplex PCR reads, without DNA. Its clone listing holds over 2,000 distinct CDR3 sequences. Sequenced patients had Stevens-Johnson syndrome or toxic epidermal necrolysis caused by carbamazepine. The sample taken for sequencing was PBMCs. The receptors were sampled from a human donor with Stevens-Johnson syndrome, a severe cutaneous drug reaction.

The chain carries TRBV27 and TRBJ2-3; TCRdb returns TRBD2, unconfirmable since there is no DNA. Germline V lookup: CDR1 MNHEY, CDR2 SMNVEV (reference sequence). CDR3 length: 16 residues. The CDR3 sequence is CASSPISGGATDTQYF.

This clonotype registers large by frequency. The chain links TRBV12-3 or TRBV12-4 to TRBJ1-4. CDR3 length: 11 amino acids. CDR3 in amino acids: CASSSDEKLFF.

This clonotype is identified as medium-sized from frequency. This chain joins TRBV28 and TRBJ1-5; there is no DNA to check the TCRdb D call of TRBD1. Germline V gives CDR1 MDHEN, CDR2 SYDVKM. The CDR3 spans 19 residues. The CDR3 is CASSLYHPGQGALYQPQHF.

This clonotype is labeled medium-sized based on frequency. The chain is built from TRBV4-1 and TRBJ1-1; TCRdb proposes TRBD1, but this gene call is untestable without DNA. CDR3 length equals 15 residues. Per germline, CDR1 MGHRA and CDR2 YSYEKL. CDR3 residues: CASSPTTGGYTEAFF.

This chain connects TRBV28 to TRBJ2-1; the D call of TRBD2 rests on TCRdb alone, since no DNA is present to check it. Germline-derived CDR1 and CDR2 are MDHEN and SYDVKM. The CDR3 has 16 residues. The CDR3: CASSTTSGSHYNEQFF.

The chain has TRBV13 and TRBJ2-7; TCRdb proposes TRBD1, but this gene call is untestable without DNA. The length of the CDR3 is 14 residues. Germline CDR1 PRHDT, CDR2 FYEKMQ (reference sequence). The CDR3 is CASSSDRVPYEQYF. The full variable domain, with the rest looked up from reference TRBV13 and TRBJ2-7, is AAGVIQSPRHLIKEKRETATLKCYPIPRHDTVYWYQQGPGQDPQFLISFYEKMQSDKGSIPDRFSAQQFSDYHSELNMSSLELGDSALYFCASSSDRVPYEQYFGPGTRLTVT.

V and J are TRBV20-1 and TRBJ1-3; TCRdb outputs TRBD1, but without DNA this stays unchecked. Germline CDR1 is DFQATT and CDR2 is SNEGSKA (reference sequence). The CDR3 extends over 15 amino acids. CDR3 amino acids: CSARKTANSGNTIYF.

The chain is built from TRBV4-1 and TRBJ2-7; the TCRdb D gene call, TRBD1, has no DNA to confirm it. Germline V gives CDR1 MGHRA, CDR2 YSYEKL. The CDR3 runs 15 residues. The CDR3 region is CASSQDKGTAYEQYF.

This clonotype is classed as medium-sized by frequency. This CDR3 reads CASSGTSGAQFF. The rearrangement joins TRBV4-3 to TRBJ2-1; TCRdb reports TRBD2, a call that lacks DNA to check it against. The germline V gene has CDR1 LGHNA and CDR2 YSLEER. This CDR3 is 12 amino acids long.

This clonotype counts as medium-sized by frequency. V is TRBV7-3 and J is TRBJ2-3; the D call from TCRdb, TRBD1, cannot be confirmed without DNA. CDR1 is SGHTA and CDR2 is FQGTGA in the germline V gene. This CDR3 comprises 14 residues. The CDR3 is CASSWSGDTDTQYF. Complete variable domain (other parts from reference TRBV7-3 and TRBJ2-3): GAGVSQTPSNKVTEKGKYVELRCDPISGHTALYWYRQSLGQGPEFLIYFQGTGAADDSGLPNDRFFAVRPEGSVSTLKIQRTERGDSAVYLCASSWSGDTDTQYFGPGTRLTVL.

This clonotype is labeled medium-sized based on frequency. The chain joins TRBV7-3 to TRBJ2-3. The CDR3 is 14 residues long. CDR1 is SGHTA, CDR2 FQGTGA, per germline. This chain's CDR3 is CASSPRVNTDTQYF. The variable domain in full, completed from reference TRBV7-3 and TRBJ2-3, reads GAGVSQTPSNKVTEKGKYVELRCDPISGHTALYWYRQSLGQGPEFLIYFQGTGAADDSGLPNDRFFAVRPEGSVSTLKIQRTERGDSAVYLCASSPRVNTDTQYFGPGTRLTVL.

The chain employs TRBV7-7 and TRBJ1-3; TCRdb proposes TRBD1, but this gene call is untestable without DNA. In germline, CDR1 is SSHAT, CDR2 FNYEAQ (reference sequence). CDR3 length equals 15 residues. The CDR3 sequence: CASSPGPTSGNTIYF.

According to its frequency, this clonotype is medium-sized. The chain recombines TRBV7-9 with TRBJ2-7. The CDR3 contains 11 residues. Germline V gene sequence: CDR1 SEHNR, CDR2 FQNEAQ (reference sequence). The CDR3 region is CASSLEFEQYF.

Measured by frequency, this clonotype is medium-sized (0.01 to 0.1%). J is TRBJ2-1 and V is TRBV4-1; TCRdb selects TRBD1, and the lack of DNA leaves this call unchecked. Germline V gene sequence: CDR1 MGHRA, CDR2 YSYEKL. The CDR3 has 16 residues. The CDR3 protein is CASSLFVTREYNEQFF.